This T cell receptor (beta chain) was recorded in a study of blood T cells in healthy people across ages. Study conclusions and caveats: The study lacked donor CMV status, which possibly confounded expanded clonotype changes.

Peripheral blood samples of approximately 10 milliliters were drawn from each donor. Through a sample-barcoded 5' primer and a J-beta primer mix, a second PCR was run for roughly 6 to 11 cycles. TCRdb itself ran the 5' RACE reads through MiXCR, one entry per CDR3 protein. The sample consists of some 1.4 million distinct CDR3 sequences, around two fifths of them appearing once. A word on this clonotype: The antigen is not known. At one end, the junction sequence differs from germline, possibly due to a read error.

Germline CDR1 reads SGDLS; CDR2 reads YYNGEE. The length of the CDR3 is 14 residues. The sequenced sample consisted of blood. The clonotype originates from a woman under 30 in good health. V is TRBV9 and J is TRBJ2-5, with D maybe TRBD2 (6 bases). The CDR3 DNA sequence: TGTGCCAGCAGCGCCGGGACTGTTCAAGATACCCAGTACTTC. Its translation: CASSAGTVQDTQYF.